This TCR beta chain was sequenced for a study of cytomegalovirus exposure and HLA in healthy donors. About the research overall: A preliminary data release comprised roughly 85 million unique TCRs obtained from HLA-typed donors. Whole-study findings and limits: Later on, analysis showed that most CMV-associated TCR beta chains appeared to be HLA-restricted.

The CDR3 consists of 13 residues. V lost 5 bases to trimming and J lost 8 bases, with 10 bases between them. The V gene's germline CDR1 is SGHDN and CDR2 FVKESK. A word on this clone: The antigen remains unidentified.

Both 60 Vbeta primers and 13 Jbeta primers went into the PCR. Data came from immunoSEQ multiplex PCR; TCRdb stores just in-frame clones and leaves some out. The data show about 39,000 clones, and the top ten clones hold 2.5% to 3.5%. Material for sequencing was PBMCs. The V and J genes are TRBV14 and TRBJ1-6, with unresolved D. The TCR was taken from a woman aged 30 to 39 in good health and CMV-seropositive. CDR3 protein: CASSKISHSPLHF. CDR3 DNA sequence: TGTGCCAGCAGCAAAATAAGCCATTCACCCCTCCACTTT.